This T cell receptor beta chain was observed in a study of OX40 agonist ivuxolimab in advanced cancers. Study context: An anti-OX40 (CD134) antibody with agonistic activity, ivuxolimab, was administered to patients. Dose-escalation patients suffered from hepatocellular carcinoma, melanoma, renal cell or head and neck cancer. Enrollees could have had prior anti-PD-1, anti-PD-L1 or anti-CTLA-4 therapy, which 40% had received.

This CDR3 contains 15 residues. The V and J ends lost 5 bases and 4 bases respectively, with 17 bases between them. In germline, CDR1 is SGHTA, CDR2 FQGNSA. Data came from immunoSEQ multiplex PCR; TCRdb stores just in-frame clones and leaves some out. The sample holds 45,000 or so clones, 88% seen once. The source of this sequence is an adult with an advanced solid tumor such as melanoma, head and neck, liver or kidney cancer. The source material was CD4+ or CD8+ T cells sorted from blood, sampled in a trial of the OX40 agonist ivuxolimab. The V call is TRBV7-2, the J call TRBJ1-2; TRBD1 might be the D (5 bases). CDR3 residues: CASSHGNRGSYGYTF. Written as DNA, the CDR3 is TGTGCCAGCAGCCATGGAAATCGGGGCAGCTATGGCTACACCTTC.